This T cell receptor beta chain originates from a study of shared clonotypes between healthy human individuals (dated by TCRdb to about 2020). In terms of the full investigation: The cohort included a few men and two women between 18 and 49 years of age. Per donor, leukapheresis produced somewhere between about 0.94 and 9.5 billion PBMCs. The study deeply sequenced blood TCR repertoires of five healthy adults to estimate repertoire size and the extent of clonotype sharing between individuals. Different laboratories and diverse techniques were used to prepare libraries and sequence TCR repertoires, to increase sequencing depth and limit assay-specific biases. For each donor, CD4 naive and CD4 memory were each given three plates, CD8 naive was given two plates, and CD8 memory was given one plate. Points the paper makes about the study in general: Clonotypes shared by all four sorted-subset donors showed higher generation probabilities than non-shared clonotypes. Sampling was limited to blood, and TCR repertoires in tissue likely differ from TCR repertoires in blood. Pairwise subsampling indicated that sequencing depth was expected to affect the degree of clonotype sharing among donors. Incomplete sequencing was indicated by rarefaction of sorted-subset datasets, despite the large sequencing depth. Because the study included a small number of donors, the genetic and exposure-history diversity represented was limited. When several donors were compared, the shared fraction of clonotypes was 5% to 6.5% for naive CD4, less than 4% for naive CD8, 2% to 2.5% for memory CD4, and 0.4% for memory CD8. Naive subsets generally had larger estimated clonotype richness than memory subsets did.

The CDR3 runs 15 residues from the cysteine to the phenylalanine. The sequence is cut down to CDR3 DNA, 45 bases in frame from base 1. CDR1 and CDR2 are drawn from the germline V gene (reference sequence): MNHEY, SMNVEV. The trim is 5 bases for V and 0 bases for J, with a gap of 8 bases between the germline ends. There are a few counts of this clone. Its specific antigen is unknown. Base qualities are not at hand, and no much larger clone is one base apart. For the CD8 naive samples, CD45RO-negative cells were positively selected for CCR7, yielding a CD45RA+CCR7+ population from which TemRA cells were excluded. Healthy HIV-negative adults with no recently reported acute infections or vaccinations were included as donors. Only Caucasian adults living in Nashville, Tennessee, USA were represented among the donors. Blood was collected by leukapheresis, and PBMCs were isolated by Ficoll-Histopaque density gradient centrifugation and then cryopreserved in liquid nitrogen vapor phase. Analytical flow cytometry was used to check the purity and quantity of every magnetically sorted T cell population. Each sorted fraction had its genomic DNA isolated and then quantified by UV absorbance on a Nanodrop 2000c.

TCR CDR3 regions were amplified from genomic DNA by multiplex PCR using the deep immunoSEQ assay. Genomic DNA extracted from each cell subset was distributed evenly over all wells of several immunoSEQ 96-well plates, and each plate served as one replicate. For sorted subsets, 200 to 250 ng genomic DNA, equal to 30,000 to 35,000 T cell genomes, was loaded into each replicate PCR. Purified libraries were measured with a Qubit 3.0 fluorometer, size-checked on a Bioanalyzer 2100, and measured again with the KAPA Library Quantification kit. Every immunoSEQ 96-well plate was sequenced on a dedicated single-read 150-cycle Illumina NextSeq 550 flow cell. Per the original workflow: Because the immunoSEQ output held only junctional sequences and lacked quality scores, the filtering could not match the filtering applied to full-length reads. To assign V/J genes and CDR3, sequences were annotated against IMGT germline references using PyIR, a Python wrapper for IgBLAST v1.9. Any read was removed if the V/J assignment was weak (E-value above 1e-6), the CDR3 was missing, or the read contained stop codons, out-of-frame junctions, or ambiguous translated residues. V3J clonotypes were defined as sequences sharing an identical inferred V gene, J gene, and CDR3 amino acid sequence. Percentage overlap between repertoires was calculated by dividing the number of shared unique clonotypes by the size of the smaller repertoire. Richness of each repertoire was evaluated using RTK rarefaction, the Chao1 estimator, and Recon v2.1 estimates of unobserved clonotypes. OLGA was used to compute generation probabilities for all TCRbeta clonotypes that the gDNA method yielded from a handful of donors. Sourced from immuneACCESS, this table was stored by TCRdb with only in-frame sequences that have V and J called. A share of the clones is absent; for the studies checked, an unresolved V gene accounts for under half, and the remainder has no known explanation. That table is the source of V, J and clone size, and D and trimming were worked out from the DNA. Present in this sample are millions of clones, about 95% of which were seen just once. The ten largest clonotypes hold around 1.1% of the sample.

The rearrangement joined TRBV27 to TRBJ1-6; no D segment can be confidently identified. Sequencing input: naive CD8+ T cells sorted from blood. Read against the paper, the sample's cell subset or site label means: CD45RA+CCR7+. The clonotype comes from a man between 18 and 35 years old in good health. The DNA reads TGTGCCAGCAGTGCCACTAACTCCTATAATTCACCCCTCCACTTT. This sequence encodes CASSATNSYNSPLHF.